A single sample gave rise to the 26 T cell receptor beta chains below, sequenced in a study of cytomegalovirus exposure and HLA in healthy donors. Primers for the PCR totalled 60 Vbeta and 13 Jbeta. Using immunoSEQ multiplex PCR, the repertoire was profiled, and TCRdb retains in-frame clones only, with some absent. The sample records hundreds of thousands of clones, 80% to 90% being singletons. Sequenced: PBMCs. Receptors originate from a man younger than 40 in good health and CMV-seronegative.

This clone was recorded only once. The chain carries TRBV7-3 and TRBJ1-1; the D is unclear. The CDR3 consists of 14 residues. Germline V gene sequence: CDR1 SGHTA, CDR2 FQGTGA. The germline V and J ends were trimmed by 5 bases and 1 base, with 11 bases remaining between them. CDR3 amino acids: CASSPDTENTEAFF. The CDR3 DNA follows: TGTGCCAGCAGCCCTGACACCGAGAACACTGAAGCTTTCTTT.

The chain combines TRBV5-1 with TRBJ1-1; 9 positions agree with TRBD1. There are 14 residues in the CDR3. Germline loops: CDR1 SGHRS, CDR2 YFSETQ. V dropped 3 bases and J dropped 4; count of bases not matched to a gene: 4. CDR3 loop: CASSSQGAGTEAFF. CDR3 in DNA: TGCGCCAGCAGCTCACAGGGGGCGGGCACTGAAGCTTTCTTT.

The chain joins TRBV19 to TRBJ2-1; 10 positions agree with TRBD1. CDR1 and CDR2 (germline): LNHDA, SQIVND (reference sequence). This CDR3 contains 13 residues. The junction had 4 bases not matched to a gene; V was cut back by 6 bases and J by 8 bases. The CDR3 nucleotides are TGTGCCAGTAGCCGGGACAGGGGCGATGAGCAGTTCTTC. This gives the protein CASSRDRGDEQFF.

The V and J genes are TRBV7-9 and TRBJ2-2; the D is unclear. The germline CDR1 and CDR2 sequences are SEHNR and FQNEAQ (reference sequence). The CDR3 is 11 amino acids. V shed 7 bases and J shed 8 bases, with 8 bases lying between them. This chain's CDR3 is CASNVEGELFF. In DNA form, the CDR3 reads TGTGCCAGCAACGTTGAGGGGGAGCTGTTTTTT.

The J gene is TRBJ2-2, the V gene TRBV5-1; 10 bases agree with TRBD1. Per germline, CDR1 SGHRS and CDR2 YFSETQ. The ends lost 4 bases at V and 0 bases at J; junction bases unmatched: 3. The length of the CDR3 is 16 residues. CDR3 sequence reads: CASSIGQGANTGELFF. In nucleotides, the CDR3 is TGCGCCAGCAGCATCGGACAGGGGGCGAACACCGGGGAGCTGTTTTTT. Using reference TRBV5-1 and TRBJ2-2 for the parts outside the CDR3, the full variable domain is KAGVTQTPRYLIKTRGQQVTLSCSPISGHRSVSWYQQTPGQGLQFLFEYFSETQRNKGNFPGRFSGRQFSNSRSEMNVSTLELGDSALYLCASSIGQGANTGELFFGEGSRLTVL.

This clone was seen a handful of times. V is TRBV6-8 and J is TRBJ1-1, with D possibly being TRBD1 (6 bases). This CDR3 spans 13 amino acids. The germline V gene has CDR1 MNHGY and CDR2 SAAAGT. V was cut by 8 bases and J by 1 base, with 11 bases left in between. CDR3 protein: CASEGGGNTEAFF. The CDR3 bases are TGTGCCAGCGAGGGAGGGGGGAACACTGAAGCTTTCTTT.

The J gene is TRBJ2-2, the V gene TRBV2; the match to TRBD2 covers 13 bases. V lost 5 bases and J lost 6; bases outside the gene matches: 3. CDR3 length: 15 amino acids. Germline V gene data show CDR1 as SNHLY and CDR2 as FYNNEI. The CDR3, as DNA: TGTGCCAGCAGTCTACTAGCGGGGGGGCCCGGGGAGCTGTTTTTT. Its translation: CASSLLAGGPGELFF.

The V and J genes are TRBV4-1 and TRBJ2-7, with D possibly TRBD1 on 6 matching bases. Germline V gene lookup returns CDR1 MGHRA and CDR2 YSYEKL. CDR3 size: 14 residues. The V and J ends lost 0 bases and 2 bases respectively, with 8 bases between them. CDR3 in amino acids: CASSQEWTAYEQYF. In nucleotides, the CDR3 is TGCGCCAGCAGCCAAGAATGGACAGCCTACGAGCAGTACTTC.

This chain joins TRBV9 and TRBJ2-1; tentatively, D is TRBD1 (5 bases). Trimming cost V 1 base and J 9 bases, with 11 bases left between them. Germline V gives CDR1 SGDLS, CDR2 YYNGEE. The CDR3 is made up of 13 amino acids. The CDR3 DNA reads TGTGCCAGCAGCGTAAGGGGTATAGGTGAGCAGTTCTTC. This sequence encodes CASSVRGIGEQFF.

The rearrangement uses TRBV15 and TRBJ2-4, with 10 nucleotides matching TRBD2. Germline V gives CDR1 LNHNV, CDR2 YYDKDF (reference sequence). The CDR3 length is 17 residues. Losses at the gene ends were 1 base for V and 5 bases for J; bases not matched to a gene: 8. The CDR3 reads CATSRGGSGGSQNIQYF. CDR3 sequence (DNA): TGTGCCACCAGCAGAGGGGGTAGCGGGGGGTCCCAAAACATTCAGTACTTC.

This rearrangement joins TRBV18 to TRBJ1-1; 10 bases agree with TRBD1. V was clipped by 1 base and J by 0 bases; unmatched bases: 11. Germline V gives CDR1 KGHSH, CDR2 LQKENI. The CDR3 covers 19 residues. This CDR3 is CASSPRRQGAVPMNTEAFF. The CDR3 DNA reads TGTGCCAGCTCACCACGACGACAGGGGGCAGTTCCAATGAACACTGAAGCTTTCTTT.

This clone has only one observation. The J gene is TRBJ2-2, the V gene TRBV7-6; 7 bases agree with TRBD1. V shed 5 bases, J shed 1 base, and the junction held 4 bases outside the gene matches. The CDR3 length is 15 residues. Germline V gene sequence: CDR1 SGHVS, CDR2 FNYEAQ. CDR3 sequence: CASSARQGNTGELFF. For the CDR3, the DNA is TGTGCCAGCAGCGCCCGACAGGGGAACACCGGGGAGCTGTTTTTT.

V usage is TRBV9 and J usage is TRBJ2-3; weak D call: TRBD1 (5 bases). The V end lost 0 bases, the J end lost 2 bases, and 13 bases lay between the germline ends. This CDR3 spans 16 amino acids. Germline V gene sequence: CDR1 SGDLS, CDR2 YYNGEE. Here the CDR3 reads CASSVAPRELTDTQYF. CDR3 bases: TGTGCCAGCAGCGTAGCCCCCAGGGAACTCACAGATACGCAGTATTTT.

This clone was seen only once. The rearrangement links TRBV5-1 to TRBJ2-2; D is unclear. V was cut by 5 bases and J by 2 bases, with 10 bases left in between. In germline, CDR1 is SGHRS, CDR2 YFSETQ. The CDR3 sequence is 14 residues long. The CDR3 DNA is TGCGCCAGCAGACAAATCCCCAACACCGGGGAGCTGTTTTTT. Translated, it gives CASRQIPNTGELFF.

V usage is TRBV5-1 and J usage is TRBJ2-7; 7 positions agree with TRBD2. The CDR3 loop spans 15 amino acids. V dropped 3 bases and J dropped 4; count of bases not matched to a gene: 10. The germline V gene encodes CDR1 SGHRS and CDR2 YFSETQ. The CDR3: CASSSGGGQFYEQYF. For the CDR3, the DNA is TGCGCCAGCAGCTCGGGGGGAGGTCAATTTTACGAGCAGTACTTC. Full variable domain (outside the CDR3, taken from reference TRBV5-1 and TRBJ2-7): KAGVTQTPRYLIKTRGQQVTLSCSPISGHRSVSWYQQTPGQGLQFLFEYFSETQRNKGNFPGRFSGRQFSNSRSEMNVSTLELGDSALYLCASSSGGGQFYEQYFGPGTRLTVT.

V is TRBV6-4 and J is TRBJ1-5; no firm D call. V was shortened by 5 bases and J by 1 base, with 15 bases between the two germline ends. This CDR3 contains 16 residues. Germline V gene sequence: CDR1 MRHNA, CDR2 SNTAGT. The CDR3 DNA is TGTGCCAGCAGTTCCCCCGAGGGCGTAAGCAATCAGCCCCAGCATTTT. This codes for CASSSPEGVSNQPQHF.

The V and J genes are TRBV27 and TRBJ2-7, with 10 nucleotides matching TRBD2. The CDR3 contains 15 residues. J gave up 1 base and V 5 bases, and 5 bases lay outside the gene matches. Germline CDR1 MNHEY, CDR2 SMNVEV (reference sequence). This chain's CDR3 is CASSQGLAISYEQYF. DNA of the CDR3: TGTGCCAGCAGTCAGGGACTAGCGATTTCCTACGAGCAGTACTTC.

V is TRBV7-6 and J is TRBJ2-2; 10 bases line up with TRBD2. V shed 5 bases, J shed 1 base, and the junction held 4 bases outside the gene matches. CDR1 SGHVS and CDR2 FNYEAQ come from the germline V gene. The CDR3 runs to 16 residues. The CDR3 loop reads CASSPRTSGNTGELFF. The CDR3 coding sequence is TGTGCCAGCAGCCCTCGGACTAGCGGGAACACCGGGGAGCTGTTTTTT. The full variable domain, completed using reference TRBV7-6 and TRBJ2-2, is GAGVSQSPRYKVTKRGQDVALRCDPISGHVSLYWYRQALGQGPEFLTYFNYEAQQDKSGLPNDRFSAERPEGSISTLTIQRTEQRDSAMYRCASSPRTSGNTGELFFGEGSRLTVL.

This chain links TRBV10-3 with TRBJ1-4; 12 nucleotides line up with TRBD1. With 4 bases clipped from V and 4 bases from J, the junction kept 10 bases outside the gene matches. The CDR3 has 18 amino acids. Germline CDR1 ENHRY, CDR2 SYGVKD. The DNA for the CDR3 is TGTGCCATCAGTGCTTCCCTGGGACAGGGGGCATTTAATGAAAAACTGTTTTTT. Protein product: CAISASLGQGAFNEKLFF.

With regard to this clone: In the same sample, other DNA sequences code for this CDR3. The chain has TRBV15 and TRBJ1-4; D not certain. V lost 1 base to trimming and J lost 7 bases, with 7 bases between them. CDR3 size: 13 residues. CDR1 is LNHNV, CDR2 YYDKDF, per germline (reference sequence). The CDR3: CATSRGATEKLFF. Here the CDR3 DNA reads TGTGCCACCAGCAGAGGGGCGACTGAAAAACTGTTTTTT.

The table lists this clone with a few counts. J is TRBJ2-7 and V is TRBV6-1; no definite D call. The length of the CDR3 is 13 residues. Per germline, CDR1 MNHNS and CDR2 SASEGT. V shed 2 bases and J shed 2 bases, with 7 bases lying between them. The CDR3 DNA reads TGTGCCAGCAGTGAACGGTACGCCTACGAGCAGTACTTC. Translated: CASSERYAYEQYF.

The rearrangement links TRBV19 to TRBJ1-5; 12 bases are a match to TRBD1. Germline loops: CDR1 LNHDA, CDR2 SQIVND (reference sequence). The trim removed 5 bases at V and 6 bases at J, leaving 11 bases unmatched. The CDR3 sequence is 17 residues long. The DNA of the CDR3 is TGTGCCAGTAGTCTTCCCCGGGGACAGGGGGCGGGTCAGCCCCAGCATTTT. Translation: CASSLPRGQGAGQPQHF.

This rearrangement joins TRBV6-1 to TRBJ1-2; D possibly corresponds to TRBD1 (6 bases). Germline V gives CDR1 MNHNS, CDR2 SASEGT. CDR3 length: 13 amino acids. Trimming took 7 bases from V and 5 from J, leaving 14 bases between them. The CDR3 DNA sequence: TGTGCCAGCACCCTCGGACAGACATATGGCTACACCTTC. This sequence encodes CASTLGQTYGYTF.

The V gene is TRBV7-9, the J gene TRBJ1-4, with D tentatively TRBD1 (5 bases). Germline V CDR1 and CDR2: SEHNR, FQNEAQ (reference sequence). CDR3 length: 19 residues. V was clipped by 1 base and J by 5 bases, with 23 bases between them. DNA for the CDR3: TGTGCCAGCAGCTTAGATAAACATCCGGGGCCGCGGGGAAATGAAAAACTGTTTTTT. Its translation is CASSLDKHPGPRGNEKLFF.

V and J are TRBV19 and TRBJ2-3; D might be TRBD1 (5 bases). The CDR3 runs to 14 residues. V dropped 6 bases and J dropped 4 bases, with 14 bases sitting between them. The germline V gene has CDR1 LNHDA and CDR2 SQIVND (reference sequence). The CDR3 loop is CASRRIWGADTQYF. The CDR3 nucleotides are TGTGCCAGTAGACGAATCTGGGGCGCAGATACGCAGTATTTT.

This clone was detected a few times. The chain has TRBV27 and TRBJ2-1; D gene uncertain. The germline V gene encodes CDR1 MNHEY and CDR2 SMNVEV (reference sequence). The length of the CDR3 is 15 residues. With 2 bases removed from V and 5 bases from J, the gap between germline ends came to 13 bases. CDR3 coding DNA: TGTGCCAGCAGTTTACTCCCATTACAGAACAATGAGCAGTTCTTC. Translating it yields CASSLLPLQNNEQFF.